In this sample, the clone carrying this TCR beta chain turned up a few times. The antigen remains unidentified. This entry belongs to a study of T-cell memory formation after mild COVID-19. Study findings and constraints: Among clones contracting day 15 to 85, CD4/CD8 was balanced, whereas later expanders leaned CD4+.

V shed 6 bases and J shed 4 bases, with 12 bases lying between them. The CDR3 consists of 13 residues. TCRdb itself ran the 5' RACE reads through MiXCR, one entry per CDR3 protein. This table has 400,000 or so distinct CDR3 sequences, approximately 20% appearing once. Sequencing was done on a sample of PBMCs or a T cell subset sorted from them (not recorded which). This receptor was obtained from an adult woman who had mild COVID-19 (a few samples of this study predate the infection). Cell type and time point are not known. The chain links TRBV12-3 or TRBV12-4 to TRBJ1-2; D is unclear. The CDR3 loop reads CASSPGSFYGYTF. In DNA form, the CDR3 reads TGTGCCAGCAGCCCGGGGAGTTTCTATGGCTACACCTTC.